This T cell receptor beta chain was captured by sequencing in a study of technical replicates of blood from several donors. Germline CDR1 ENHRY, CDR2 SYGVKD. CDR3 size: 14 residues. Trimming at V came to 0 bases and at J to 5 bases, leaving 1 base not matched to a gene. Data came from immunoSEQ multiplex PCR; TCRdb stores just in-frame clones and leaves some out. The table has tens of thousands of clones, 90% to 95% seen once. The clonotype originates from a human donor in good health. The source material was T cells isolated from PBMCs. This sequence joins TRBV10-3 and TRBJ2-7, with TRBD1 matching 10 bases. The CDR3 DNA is TGTGCCATCAGTGAGTCGGGACAGGGGAACGAGCAGTACTTC. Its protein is CAISESGQGNEQYF.